The subject of this entry is one T cell receptor beta chain. Its cognate antigen is unknown. This sample is part of a study of cytotoxic CD8 clonotypes in ibrutinib-treated CLL. Study outcomes and limitations: Clonality showed a rise at ibrutinib response that reversed toward baseline at progression. Public clonotypes, found uncommonly, either contracted or stayed stable on treatment.

The table came from immunoSEQ multiplex PCR; TCRdb's copy has only in-frame clones and leaves some out. The table lists some 23,000 clones, roughly 69% of them singletons, with 51% in the top ten. The CDR3 has 14 amino acids. Germline assignment: CDR1 SGHAT and CDR2 FQNNGV. V lost 3 bases to trimming and J lost 1 base, with 9 bases between them. This receptor was obtained from a human donor with chronic lymphocytic leukemia. V usage is TRBV11-2 and J usage is TRBJ2-5, with D perhaps being TRBD1 or TRBD2 (5 bases each). This sample comprised PBMCs, obtained at disease progression, from a patient treated with ibrutinib. The CDR3, as DNA: TGTGCCAGCAGCTTGGGGGTTGGCCAAGAGACCCAGTACTTC. It encodes CASSLGVGQETQYF.